These T cell receptor beta chains were read from a single sample in a study of blood T cell repertoires in COVID-19. Sequencing used immunoSEQ multiplex PCR; TCRdb keeps in-frame clones, though not all of them. The data show 75,000 to 95,000 clones, 80% seen once. The sequenced material came from peripheral blood. Source of these receptors: a woman in her thirties or forties with active or convalescent COVID-19. The CDR3 runs from the conserved cysteine through the conserved F or W. The D gene is left open where the match is weak. Clone size is not always given. Where it is, it says once, few, many or a class for expanded clones.

j_call v_call clone_size d_call cdr3_aa cdr3_nt
TRBJ1-4 TRBV27 NA TRBD1 CASSPGTGNEKLFF TGTGCCAGCAGTCCTGGGACAGGGAATGAAAAACTGTTTTTT
TRBJ2-7 TRBV5-1 NA NA CASSLVDPGDNEQYF TGCGCCAGCAGCTTGGTAGATCCGGGAGACAACGAGCAGTACTTC
TRBJ2-7 TRBV18 once TRBD1 CASSPTGVSSYEQYF TGTGCCAGCTCCCCGACAGGGGTAAGCTCCTACGAGCAGTACTTC
TRBJ2-3 TRBV11-3 NA NA CASSLGRGASTDTQYF TGTGCCAGCAGCTTGGGACGGGGGGCTAGCACAGATACGCAGTATTTT
TRBJ1-6 TRBV9 NA NA CASSKDRNSPLHF TGTGCCAGCAGCAAAGACAGGAATTCACCCCTCCACTTT
TRBJ2-3 TRBV11-2 few NA CASSLGPGETDTQYF TGTGCCAGCAGCTTAGGCCCAGGGGAGACAGATACGCAGTATTTT
TRBJ2-1 TRBV27 NA TRBD2 CASSMSGGNYNEQFF TGTGCCAGCAGTATGAGCGGGGGGAACTACAATGAGCAGTTCTTC
TRBJ2-2 TRBV3-1/TRBV3-2 NA TRBD2 CASSPRLAGGPWDTGELFF TGTGCCAGCAGCCCACGACTAGCGGGAGGGCCCTGGGACACCGGGGAGCTGTTTTTT
TRBJ2-5 TRBV12-3/TRBV12-4 NA NA CASSPTAGTQYF TGTGCCAGCAGCCCCACCGCGGGGACCCAGTACTTC
TRBJ1-2 TRBV5-1 NA TRBD1 CASSLDRARGYTF TGCGCCAGCAGCCTCGACAGGGCTCGAGGCTACACCTTC
TRBJ1-2 TRBV28 NA NA CASMRQVMSSGYTF TGTGCCAGCATGAGACAGGTGATGTCGTCGGGCTACACCTTC
TRBJ2-1 TRBV5-1 many TRBD2 CASSLTTSGRSNEQFF TGCGCCAGCAGCTTGACTACTAGCGGGAGGTCCAATGAGCAGTTCTTC
TRBJ1-2 TRBV9 NA TRBD1 CASSVQGGYGYTF TGTGCCAGCAGCGTGCAGGGGGGCTATGGCTACACCTTC
TRBJ1-6 TRBV5-5 NA NA CASSLEGDSPLHF TGTGCCAGCAGCTTGGAGGGGGATTCACCCCTCCACTTT
TRBJ2-3 TRBV5-1 NA TRBD2 CASSFSGSTDTQYF TGCGCCAGCAGCTTCAGCGGGAGTACAGATACGCAGTATTTT
TRBJ1-2 TRBV28 NA TRBD1 CASSPGTANYGYTF TGTGCCAGCAGCCCCGGGACAGCTAACTATGGCTACACCTTC
TRBJ2-4 TRBV6-9 NA TRBD1 CASSYPRQGVEGDIQYF TGTGCCAGCAGTTACCCCCGACAGGGCGTAGAAGGGGACATTCAGTACTTC
TRBJ2-2 TRBV5-1 NA TRBD1 CASSPGDRGYTGELFF TGCGCCAGCAGCCCCGGGGACAGGGGATACACCGGGGAGCTGTTTTTT
TRBJ2-1 TRBV7-9 NA NA CASSYTGNEQFF TGTGCCAGCAGCTACACAGGGAATGAGCAGTTCTTC
TRBJ2-7 TRBV5-1 few TRBD1 CASSFRQGYEQYF TGCGCCAGCAGCTTTAGACAGGGGTACGAGCAGTACTTC
TRBJ1-2 TRBV11-2 NA TRBD1 CASSSRTGSTNYGYTF TGTGCCAGCAGCTCCAGGACAGGATCGACTAACTATGGCTACACCTTC
TRBJ1-3 TRBV6-5 NA TRBD1 CASSLDRVGNTIYF TGTGCCAGCAGCCTAGACAGGGTGGGAAACACCATATATTTT
TRBJ2-2 TRBV27 NA NA CASSFRVGSTGELFF TGTGCCAGCAGTTTTAGGGTGGGGAGCACCGGGGAGCTGTTTTTT
TRBJ2-7 TRBV7-3 NA TRBD2 CASSLAGLEGYEQYF TGTGCCAGCAGCTTAGCGGGACTAGAAGGTTACGAGCAGTACTTC
TRBJ1-5 TRBV28 NA TRBD1 CASSSGGSGIQPQHF TGTGCCAGCAGTTCAGGGGGCTCAGGGATTCAGCCCCAGCATTTT
TRBJ2-5 TRBV28 NA NA CASSYSGEETQYF TGTGCCAGCAGTTATTCAGGGGAAGAGACCCAGTACTTC
TRBJ1-4 TRBV6-5 NA TRBD1 CASRVGTGQRQKLFF TGTGCCAGCAGAGTCGGGACAGGGCAGAGGCAAAAACTGTTTTTT
TRBJ2-3 TRBV28 NA NA CASRSNQPTRWWRLTQYF TGTGCCAGCAGGTCAAACCAGCCGACCCGTTGGTGGAGATTGACGCAGTATTTT
TRBJ1-1 TRBV28 NA TRBD1 CASSVQGRGHTNTEAFF TGTGCCAGCAGTGTCCAGGGAAGGGGGCATACGAACACTGAAGCTTTCTTT
TRBJ1-1 TRBV6-5 NA NA CASSRLRNTEAFF TGTGCCAGCAGCCGCCTTAGGAACACTGAAGCTTTCTTT
TRBJ2-7 TRBV4-1 NA NA CASSQGQQAETSSYEQYF TGCGCCAGCAGCCAAGGGCAACAGGCAGAGACTAGTTCCTACGAGCAGTACTTC
TRBJ1-1 TRBV4-1 NA NA CASSQDPTITEAFF TGCGCCAGCAGCCAAGATCCAACTATCACTGAAGCTTTCTTT
TRBJ1-5 TRBV18 NA NA CASSPGAGNNQPQHF TGTGCCAGCTCACCAGGGGCAGGGAACAATCAGCCCCAGCATTTT
TRBJ2-1 TRBV19 NA NA CASSIGGGRVYNEQFF TGTGCCAGTAGTATAGGGGGGGGCCGAGTCTACAATGAGCAGTTCTTC
TRBJ1-5 TRBV7-9 NA NA CASSGGSGNQPQHF TGTGCCAGCTCGGGAGGGAGCGGCAATCAGCCCCAGCATTTT
TRBJ2-2 TRBV28 NA NA CASSDRSTGELFF TGTGCCAGCAGTGACAGGTCGACCGGGGAGCTGTTTTTT
TRBJ2-5 TRBV28 NA TRBD2 CASSPGGRTSGTQYF TGTGCCAGCAGCCCCGGGGGCCGGACTAGCGGGACCCAGTACTTC
TRBJ1-1 TRBV12-5 NA NA CASGLGRDFNTEAFF TGTGCTAGTGGTTTGGGCCGGGACTTTAACACTGAAGCTTTCTTT
TRBJ2-7 TRBV4-3 NA TRBD2 CASSQDPGLAGGAYEQYF TGCGCCAGCAGCCAAGATCCGGGACTAGCGGGAGGGGCCTACGAGCAGTACTTC
TRBJ2-1 TRBV4-1 NA TRBD2 CASSQDDGRGNNEQFF TGCGCCAGCAGCCAAGATGACGGGAGGGGAAACAATGAGCAGTTCTTC
TRBJ2-1 TRBV7-3 once TRBD2 CASSLNPSGIYNEQFF TGTGCCAGCAGCTTAAATCCTAGCGGGATCTACAATGAGCAGTTCTTC
TRBJ2-5 TRBV11-2 once TRBD2 CASSPSTSGGFETQYF TGTGCCAGCAGCCCGTCGACTAGCGGGGGCTTTGAGACCCAGTACTTC
TRBJ2-5 TRBV7-8 NA NA CASRHGTLQETQYF TGTGCCAGCAGACACGGGACACTTCAAGAGACCCAGTACTTC
TRBJ2-2 TRBV29-1 NA NA CSAGGRANTGELFF TGCAGCGCCGGGGGTAGGGCGAACACCGGGGAGCTGTTTTTT
TRBJ2-7 TRBV7-2 NA NA CASSPPSRRNEQYF TGTGCCAGCAGCCCCCCTTCTAGGCGCAACGAGCAGTACTTC
TRBJ2-1 TRBV19 NA NA CASRRDANNEQFF TGTGCCAGTAGGCGGGACGCTAACAATGAGCAGTTCTTC
TRBJ2-1 TRBV18 once TRBD2 CASSPQGGAYNEQFF TGTGCCAGCTCACCACAGGGAGGGGCCTACAATGAGCAGTTCTTC
TRBJ1-6 TRBV5-4 once NA CATTRRGAGGSPLHF TGTGCCACAACGCGCCGGGGGGCCGGGGGTTCACCCCTCCACTTT
TRBJ2-7 TRBV10-3 NA NA CAISVPPSYEQYF TGTGCCATCAGTGTTCCCCCGAGCTACGAGCAGTACTTC